The present TCR beta chain was sequenced within a study of blood T cell repertoires in COVID-19. Study background: Both acute and convalescent COVID-19 samples were obtained from the United States, Italy and Spain. From T cells, B-cell-depleted T cells, or PBMCs came the material, which was cDNA or gDNA.

Original processing notes: Reference gene primers were amplified, and this amplification served to estimate nucleated cell counts. Sequencing was performed with immunoSEQ multiplex PCR; in TCRdb, only in-frame clones are kept and a portion is missing. V, J and clone size were drawn from that table, and D and trimming were deduced from the DNA. In the table there are 200,000 to 300,000 clones, approximately 86% of which are singletons. Germline V gene data show CDR1 as MGHRA and CDR2 as YSYEKL. The CDR3 consists of 14 residues. The V gene lost 6 bases and the J gene lost 6 bases, with 17 bases spanning the gap.

Sequenced material: peripheral blood. This rearrangement joins TRBV4-1 to TRBJ1-1; no clear D gene. This clonotype originated in a woman aged 60-70 years who had recovered from COVID-19. DNA of the CDR3: TGCGCCAGCAGTCCCCTTCTTAAGCGTCCTGAAGCTTTCTTT. Its protein is CASSPLLKRPEAFF.